This T cell receptor beta chain is drawn from a study of blood T cells in healthy people across ages. The CDR3 extends over 16 amino acids. Between the trimmed V and J ends, which lost 3 bases and 1 base, there was a span of 13 bases. Germline CDR1 is ENHRY and CDR2 is SYGVKD. Combining a sample-barcoded 5' primer with a J-beta primer mix, a second PCR ran for roughly 7 to 12 cycles. Template switching added a 12-random-nucleotide identifier to every cDNA molecule. Each single sample gave us at least 3 million CDR3-containing paired-end reads. TCRdb fed the 5' RACE reads into MiXCR, producing one record per CDR3 protein. The sample holds about 730,000 distinct CDR3 sequences, around 46% seen once. Study results and caveats: TCR beta diversity, measured per million T cells, fell in a roughly linear way with age. The lack of PBMC sorting stopped any conclusive naive versus antigen-experienced comparison.

In the case of this clonotype: Its antigen is undetermined. This may come from a read error, since a much larger clone is one base off.

The source is a woman aged 55 to 70 in good health. The chain couples TRBV10-3 to TRBJ2-1, with D tentatively TRBD2 (5 bases). Material for sequencing was blood. This CDR3 reads CAISERVRRSYNEQFF. The CDR3 DNA sequence: TGTGCCATCAGTGAAAGGGTCAGGAGGTCCTACAATGAGCAGTTCTTC.